These T cell receptor beta chains were read from a single sample in a study of blood T cell repertoires in COVID-19. This table comes from immunoSEQ multiplex PCR, and its TCRdb copy is limited to in-frame clones, with some not included. The sample lists approximately 190,000 clones; over 80% were seen once. Source material: PBMCs or T cells enriched from blood (not recorded which). These receptors originate from a woman in her 30s who had been exposed to COVID-19. Both conserved end residues are part of each CDR3. A D gene is named only where the DNA matches it firmly. A clone size is listed for some rows: how often the clone was seen (once, few, many), or a class if it is expanded.

-	TRBV3-1/TRBV3-2	-	TRBJ1-4	CASSQIRVSEKLFF	TGTGCCAGCAGCCAAATCAGGGTTTCGGAAAAACTGTTTTTT
once	TRBV9	-	TRBJ1-3	CASSVVRMSGNTIYF	TGTGCCAGCAGCGTAGTCAGGATGTCTGGAAACACCATATATTTT
few	TRBV19	-	TRBJ2-6	CASSTGQHSGANVLTF	TGTGCCAGTAGTACGGGACAACACTCTGGGGCCAACGTCCTGACTTTC
-	TRBV9	-	TRBJ2-7	CASSSRDSSYEQYF	TGTGCCAGCAGCTCCCGCGACAGCTCCTACGAGCAGTACTTC
once	TRBV6-5	-	TRBJ1-5	CASSPGQGNNQPQHF	TGTGCCAGCAGCCCCGGGCAGGGGAACAATCAGCCCCAGCATTTT
-	TRBV7-2	-	TRBJ2-7	CASSLGLYNEQYF	TGTGCCAGCAGCTTAGGACTCTACAACGAGCAGTACTTC
-	TRBV29-1	-	TRBJ1-1	CSAWGGEAFF	TGCAGCGCATGGGGCGGTGAAGCTTTCTTT
-	TRBV6-6	-	TRBJ2-2	CASSESGELFF	TGTGCCAGCAGTGAGTCCGGGGAGCTGTTTTTT
once	TRBV19	TRBD2	TRBJ2-1	CASSLTSGGTLYNEQFF	TGTGCCAGTAGTTTGACTAGCGGGGGGACGCTCTACAATGAGCAGTTCTTC
-	TRBV6-5	-	TRBJ1-2	CASSYSTGGLGYTF	TGTGCCAGCAGTTACTCGACAGGCGGTTTGGGCTACACCTTC
few	TRBV6-4	-	TRBJ1-2	CASSDSGRGYTF	TGTGCCAGCAGTGACTCTGGGCGCGGCTACACCTTC
-	TRBV7-8	-	TRBJ1-2	CASSAPEVGYTF	TGTGCCAGCAGCGCCCCGGAGGTAGGCTACACCTTC
few	TRBV2	-	TRBJ1-3	CASNRVGNTIYF	TGTGCCAGCAACAGGGTAGGAAACACCATATATTTT
-	TRBV9	TRBD1	TRBJ1-6	CASSGYRGLSPLHF	TGTGCCAGCAGCGGCTACAGGGGCCTTTCACCCCTCCACTTT
-	TRBV7-8	-	TRBJ1-2	CASSPTSGTVGGYTF	TGTGCCAGCAGCCCAACCAGCGGGACGGTCGGGGGCTACACCTTC
-	TRBV9	-	TRBJ1-1	CASSAEVRNTEAFF	TGTGCCAGCAGCGCCGAGGTTCGGAACACTGAAGCTTTCTTT
-	TRBV30	-	TRBJ2-4	CAWDSLAKNIQYF	TGTGCCTGGGACAGTTTAGCCAAAAACATTCAGTACTTC
-	TRBV7-8	-	TRBJ1-2	CASSPGTPYGYTF	TGTGCCAGCAGCCCCGGGACACCGTATGGCTACACCTTC
-	TRBV19	TRBD2	TRBJ2-3	CASTRGGLSTDTQYF	TGTGCCAGTACCCGCGGGGGACTCTCCACAGATACGCAGTATTTT
-	TRBV4-3	TRBD1	TRBJ1-2	CASSQGTGGTFNYGYTF	TGCGCCAGCAGCCAAGGGACAGGGGGCACCTTTAACTATGGCTACACCTTC
once	TRBV9	-	TRBJ1-4	CASSSDGGREKLFF	TGTGCCAGCAGTTCCGACGGAGGTAGGGAAAAACTGTTTTTT
-	TRBV11-2	-	TRBJ1-4	CASSPRGGTNEKLFF	TGTGCCAGCAGCCCCCGGGGGGGAACTAATGAAAAACTGTTTTTT
-	TRBV4-1	TRBD2	TRBJ2-1	CASSQIGLAGVSVYNEQFF	TGCGCCAGCAGCCAGATCGGACTAGCGGGGGTTTCGGTCTACAATGAGCAGTTCTTC
-	TRBV5-4	-	TRBJ1-2	CASSLVVGDTGYTF	TGTGCCAGCAGCTTAGTTGTGGGGGACACCGGCTACACCTTC
-	TRBV15	-	TRBJ1-5	CATSRGRQGWREDHQPQHF	TGTGCCACCAGCAGAGGACGGCAGGGATGGCGTGAGGATCATCAGCCCCAGCATTTT
-	TRBV11-2	TRBD1	TRBJ2-3	CAISGQGYTQYF	TGTGCCATTTCGGGACAGGGCTATACGCAGTATTTT
-	TRBV10-3	TRBD2	TRBJ2-1	CAISEGGLAGRNEQFF	TGTGCCATCAGTGAGGGCGGACTAGCGGGGAGAAATGAGCAGTTCTTC
-	TRBV2	TRBD1	TRBJ1-2	CASSVGQGGGYTF	TGTGCCAGCAGCGTTGGACAGGGGGGAGGCTACACCTTC
-	TRBV2	TRBD1	TRBJ1-4	CASSGQGGEKLFF	TGTGCCAGCAGTGGACAGGGGGGTGAAAAACTGTTTTTT
-	TRBV5-1	-	TRBJ1-4	CAREVVSRPREKLFF	TGCGCCAGAGAGGTGGTCTCTAGGCCGCGGGAAAAACTGTTTTTT
-	TRBV5-8	-	TRBJ1-5	CASNLPGRGPSNQPQHF	TGTGCCAGCAACCTCCCCGGGAGAGGCCCCAGCAATCAGCCCCAGCATTTT
-	TRBV23-1	-	TRBJ2-7	CASSHPRYVRQVSSYEQYF	TGCGCCAGCAGTCACCCCCGGTATGTTAGACAGGTAAGCTCCTACGAGCAGTACTTC
-	TRBV19	-	TRBJ1-3	CASSIRGSGNTIYF	TGTGCCAGTAGTATTAGAGGATCTGGAAACACCATATATTTT
-	TRBV11-3	-	TRBJ2-2	CASSLALGLDTGELFF	TGTGCCAGCAGCTTAGCTTTGGGGCTGGACACCGGGGAGCTGTTTTTT
-	TRBV6-5	TRBD1	TRBJ1-2	CASSRGSRNYGYTF	TGTGCCAGTTCCAGGGGGAGTCGAAACTATGGCTACACCTTC
-	TRBV29-1	TRBD2	TRBJ2-1	CSAPLVGLAGGASLYNEQFF	TGCAGCGCTCCCCTGGTAGGACTAGCGGGGGGAGCAAGCCTCTACAATGAGCAGTTCTTC